What follows are 23 T cell receptor beta chains derived from one specimen sequenced in a study of T cell responses to AZD1222 COVID-19 vaccine (TCRdb year 2021). The sample's time point label is to be understood as: baseline before first vaccination. Library preparation employed the immunoSEQ multiplex PCR assay. Held by TCRdb, this immuneACCESS table contains in-frame sequences only and omits some clones. Under half of the omission traces to an unresolved V gene where checked; the cause of the rest is unknown. This sample has over 150,000 clones in its table, and just under 95% of those were observed once. Together, the top ten hold around 1.6% of the sample. The sample in question was peripheral blood, obtained on day 0 of AZD1222 vaccination. The receptor source for this set is an adult in good health.

This sequence joins TRBV9 and TRBJ2-1; no definite D call. Germline V gene data show CDR1 as SGDLS and CDR2 as YYNGEE. The CDR3 consists of 14 residues. V dropped 0 bases and J dropped 4 bases, with 8 bases sitting between them. Here the CDR3 reads CASSVAEGYNEQFF. For the CDR3, the DNA is TGTGCCAGCAGCGTAGCGGAAGGATACAATGAGCAGTTCTTC.

This clone was seen a single time. This sample includes further DNA sequences coding for the same CDR3. V and J are TRBV5-4 and TRBJ2-3, with 7 bases fitting TRBD2. Germline V CDR1 and CDR2: SGHNT, YYREEE (reference sequence). This CDR3 has 15 amino acids. V lost 0 bases and J lost 0; bases outside the gene matches: 1. CDR3: CASSLGGGSTDTQYF. The CDR3, as DNA: TGTGCCAGCAGCTTGGGGGGAGGGAGCACAGATACGCAGTATTTT.

The chain links TRBV9 to TRBJ1-4, with 12 bases matching TRBD1. Germline trimming cut 4 bases from V and 7 bases from J; bases unmatched to any gene: 5. Germline V gives CDR1 SGDLS, CDR2 YYNGEE. CDR3 length: 15 residues. This chain's CDR3 is CASSPWDRGLEKLFF. CDR3 nucleotide sequence: TGTGCCAGCAGCCCGTGGGACAGGGGGCTTGAAAAACTGTTTTTT. The whole variable domain, remainder taken from reference TRBV9 and TRBJ1-4, is DSGVTQTPKHLITATGQRVTLRCSPRSGDLSVYWYQQSLDQGLQFLIQYYNGEERAKGNILERFSAQQFPDLHSELNLSSLELGDSALYFCASSPWDRGLEKLFFGSGTQLSVL.

The chain combines TRBV4-2 with TRBJ1-1; D may be TRBD1 (5 bases). Trimming stripped 1 base from V and 7 bases from J, with 7 bases between. Per the germline V gene, CDR1 is LGHNA and CDR2 is YNFKEQ. The CDR3 runs 12 residues. CDR3: CASSQAGVEAFF. Here the CDR3 DNA reads TGTGCCAGCAGCCAAGCGGGGGTTGAAGCTTTCTTT.

This chain connects TRBV3-1 (or the pseudogene TRBV3-2) to TRBJ1-1, with D tentatively TRBD1 (5 bases). CDR3 length equals 13 residues. CDR1 and CDR2 from the germline V gene are LGHDT and YNNKEL (reference sequence). The V end lost 3 bases, the J end lost 9 bases, and 14 bases lay between the germline ends. The chain's CDR3 is CASSHRNRLQAFF. CDR3 coding DNA: TGTGCCAGCAGCCACCGTAACAGGTTGCAAGCTTTCTTT.

V and J are TRBV7-8 and TRBJ2-5; the D is unclear. CDR1 is SGHVS and CDR2 is FQNEAQ in the germline V gene. Trimming took 0 bases from V and 4 from J, leaving 9 bases between them. There are 14 residues in the CDR3. CDR3: CASSLADFRETQYF. CDR3 coding DNA: TGTGCCAGCAGCTTAGCAGATTTTCGAGAGACCCAGTACTTC.

The rearrangement uses TRBV6-1 and TRBJ1-4; D not resolved. The V and J ends lost 4 bases and 4 bases respectively, with 16 bases between them. Germline V gene lookup returns CDR1 MNHNS and CDR2 SASEGT. CDR3 length: 16 residues. The CDR3 nucleotides are TGTGCCAGCAGTGGCCGCAAATGGGAACTTAATGAAAAACTGTTTTTT. It is translated as CASSGRKWELNEKLFF.

The chain uses TRBV19 and TRBJ1-6; D not certain. V was clipped by 5 bases and J by 7 bases, with 9 bases between them. The CDR3 runs 13 residues. Looked up from germline, CDR1 is LNHDA and CDR2 is SQIVND (reference sequence). For the CDR3, the DNA is TGTGCCAGTAGTCCAGGATTCAATTCACCCCTCCACTTT. Protein product: CASSPGFNSPLHF.

The chain combines TRBV11-3 with TRBJ2-1; 9 bases line up with TRBD1. V lost 5 bases and J lost 5; bases outside the gene matches: 1. The CDR3 totals 13 residues. Germline CDR1 SGHNT, CDR2 YENEEA. The CDR3: CASSRDRDNEQFF. The CDR3 DNA is TGTGCCAGCAGCCGGGACAGGGACAATGAGCAGTTCTTC.

Only one count was recorded for this clone. V usage is TRBV27 and J usage is TRBJ2-7; 8 positions agree with TRBD1. J lost 4 bases, V lost 6 bases, and 11 bases had no gene match. Germline V gene lookup returns CDR1 MNHEY and CDR2 SMNVEV (reference sequence). This CDR3 comprises 15 residues. The chain's CDR3 is CASRSRGQAKYEQYF. Written as DNA, the CDR3 is TGTGCCAGCAGATCAAGGGGACAGGCTAAATACGAGCAGTACTTC.

V usage is TRBV19 and J usage is TRBJ1-2; no clear D. V lost 3 bases, J lost 8 bases, and 19 bases lay in between. Germline V gives CDR1 LNHDA, CDR2 SQIVND (reference sequence). The CDR3 runs to 15 residues. The CDR3: CASSIIGSLVGGYTF. The CDR3 DNA is TGTGCCAGTAGTATCATTGGTTCTTTGGTAGGAGGCTACACCTTC.

Comments on this clone: One junction end disagrees with the germline gene, perhaps due to a read error. The J gene is TRBJ1-2, the V gene TRBV6-1; D might be TRBD1 (5 bases). Per germline, CDR1 MNHNS and CDR2 SASEGT. The CDR3 has 15 amino acids. The CDR3, as DNA: TGTGCCAGCACTGAAACAGGAGACTGGAGGGGTGGCTACACCTTC. It is translated as CASTETGDWRGGYTF.

The chain employs TRBV4-2 and TRBJ2-7, with D maybe TRBD2 (7 bases). The V gene's germline CDR1 is LGHNA and CDR2 YNFKEQ. The ends were cut back, 1 base at V and 6 bases at J, with 13 bases in the middle. The CDR3 has 14 residues. The CDR3 spells CASSQGGGRVEQYF. CDR3 nucleotides: TGTGCCAGCAGCCAAGGGGGGGGCAGGGTCGAGCAGTACTTC.

This clone was recorded a few times. The chain recombines TRBV4-1 with TRBJ2-2, with 8 bases matching TRBD1. The trim removed 4 bases at V and 4 bases at J, leaving 11 bases unmatched. CDR1 and CDR2 (germline): MGHRA, YSYEKL. This CDR3 spans 17 amino acids. The CDR3: CASSPRSDRVSTGELFF. CDR3 bases: TGCGCCAGCAGCCCTAGGTCGGACAGGGTCAGCACCGGGGAGCTGTTTTTT.

This chain uses TRBV7-2 with TRBJ2-3; D gene ambiguous. The CDR3 spans 11 residues. CDR1 and CDR2 (germline): SGHTA, FQGNSA. Trimming left V 5 bases short and J 1 base short, with 1 base between. The CDR3: CASSRTDTQYF. Written as DNA, the CDR3 is TGTGCCAGCAGCCGCACAGATACGCAGTATTTT.

This clone was counted a single time. The rearrangement links TRBV9 to TRBJ2-7; D uncertain. V dropped 3 bases and J dropped 2 bases, with 12 bases sitting between them. This CDR3 region has 14 residues. The V gene's germline CDR1 is SGDLS and CDR2 YYNGEE. The CDR3 DNA sequence: TGTGCCAGCAGCGGAACAGAACCCGCCTACGAGCAGTACTTC. Protein product: CASSGTEPAYEQYF.

V is TRBV24-1 and J is TRBJ2-1; D uncertain. Trimming took off 0 bases at V and 10 bases at J, with 3 bases between the two ends. Germline V gene lookup returns CDR1 KGHDR and CDR2 SFDVKD. The length of the CDR3 is 11 residues. CDR3 DNA: TGTGCCACCAGTGATTTGGGAGAGCAGTTCTTC. Translated: CATSDLGEQFF.

The rearrangement joins TRBV10-3 to TRBJ1-2; the D gene is possibly TRBD1 (5 bases). Germline values: CDR1 ENHRY, CDR2 SYGVKD. Trimming removed 4 bases from V and 8 bases from J, with 17 bases in between. The CDR3 spans 14 residues. The CDR3 reads CAISVSTDSSGYTF. The CDR3, as DNA: TGTGCCATCAGTGTATCGACAGATAGCAGCGGCTACACCTTC.

This chain connects TRBV9 to TRBJ1-1; weak D call: TRBD1 (5 bases). This CDR3 is 14 amino acids long. V shed 0 bases and J shed 3 bases, with 9 bases lying between them. Germline assignment: CDR1 SGDLS and CDR2 YYNGEE. The CDR3 region is CASSVGWGDTEAFF. The CDR3 DNA follows: TGTGCCAGCAGCGTAGGGTGGGGGGACACTGAAGCTTTCTTT.

V is TRBV11-1 and J is TRBJ2-2; D is possibly TRBD1 or TRBD2 (6 bases each). V lost 8 bases and J 0 bases, leaving 13 bases between the germline ends. CDR1 is SGHAT and CDR2 is FQDESV in the germline V gene (reference sequence). The CDR3 contains 15 residues. The CDR3 reads CASARGPTNTGELFF. CDR3 nucleotide sequence: TGTGCCAGCGCCCGGGGGCCGACGAACACCGGGGAGCTGTTTTTT.

V is TRBV11-3 and J is TRBJ2-3; D tentatively reads TRBD1 or TRBD2 (6 bases each). Germline CDR1 and CDR2: SGHNT and YENEEA. The CDR3 is 16 amino acids. Trimming stripped 0 bases from V and 0 bases from J, with 10 bases between. CDR3 loop: CASSLDSGASTDTQYF. Written as DNA, the CDR3 is TGTGCCAGCAGCTTAGATTCGGGGGCTAGCACAGATACGCAGTATTTT.

The chain joins TRBV24-1 to TRBJ2-2; D gene uncertain. In germline, CDR1 is KGHDR, CDR2 SFDVKD. Trimming stripped 4 bases from V and 7 bases from J, with 12 bases between. The CDR3 is 14 residues long. Here the CDR3 reads CATSEPLHGGELFF. In nucleotides, the CDR3 is TGTGCCACCAGTGAGCCTTTGCACGGCGGGGAGCTGTTTTTT.

This chain joins TRBV2 and TRBJ2-5, with D possibly called TRBD1 or TRBD2 (5 bases each). Germline V CDR1 and CDR2: SNHLY, FYNNEI. CDR3 size: 13 residues. V was cut by 11 bases and J by 4 bases, with 17 bases left in between. CDR3 nucleotide sequence: TGTGCCTTACAAAAGGGACGAGGAGAGACCCAGTACTTC. Protein product: CALQKGRGETQYF.